This T cell receptor (beta chain) was sequenced for a study of T-cell memory formation after mild COVID-19. About the study: The two donors had largely donor-specific TCR clusters. Study outcomes and limitations: Later expanders leaned CD4+, whereas clones that contracted between day 15 and 85 were balanced CD4/CD8. Mainly in CM and EM were contracting CD4+ clones; CD8+ were in EMRA. Memory cells collected pre-infection included some clones that later responded, suggesting cross-reactive memory joined.

One entry per CDR3 protein, called by TCRdb with MiXCR from the 5' RACE reads. The profile shows 200,000 to 250,000 distinct CDR3 sequences, over 9.5% of them singletons. About this clonotype itself: Its target is not known.

This receptor was taken from a young man who had mild COVID-19 (a few samples of this study predate the infection). Cell type and time point are not known. Source material: PBMCs or a T cell subset sorted from them (not recorded which).

The CDR3, as DNA: TGTGCCAGCAGTGAATGGCTAGACTCTGGAAACACCATATATTTT. Its translation is CASSEWLDSGNTIYF. The rearrangement uses TRBV25-1 and TRBJ1-3; D uncertain. The CDR3 spans 15 residues. V shed 1 base and J shed 0 bases, with 7 bases lying between them. Germline V gives CDR1 MGHDK, CDR2 SYGVNS.